Below, 10 T cell receptor beta chains from the same sample are listed, as sequenced in a study of OX40 agonist ivuxolimab in advanced cancers. The library was generated by the immunoSEQ multiplex PCR assay. Drawn from immuneACCESS, this table holds only the in-frame rearrangements with V and J called that TCRdb kept. Clones are partly lost; checked studies trace under half to an unresolved V gene and leave the rest unexplained. Across this sample there are over 80,000 clones, with roughly 83% seen only once. The top ten clones comprise around 0.88% of the sample. Sequencing used CD4+ or CD8+ T cells sorted from blood, obtained in a trial of the OX40 agonist ivuxolimab. The receptor source for this set is an adult with an advanced solid tumor such as melanoma, head and neck, liver or kidney cancer.

This clone was observed a single time. V gene TRBV4-2 combines with J gene TRBJ1-1, with 7 nucleotides matching TRBD1. This CDR3 has 15 amino acids. Trimming took 4 bases from V and 2 from J; bases not matched to a gene: 7. Germline V gene sequence: CDR1 LGHNA, CDR2 YNFKEQ. In nucleotides, the CDR3 is TGTGCCAGCAGCCCGCGACAGGGCGTAAACACTGAAGCTTTCTTT. Protein sequence: CASSPRQGVNTEAFF.

J is TRBJ1-3 and V is TRBV19, with a weak D call TRBD1 (6 bases). The CDR3 loop spans 16 amino acids. Looked up from germline, CDR1 is LNHDA and CDR2 is SQIVND (reference sequence). The V end was cut by 6 bases, the J end by 2 bases, with 17 bases between. CDR3 in DNA: TGTGCCAGTAGCGACGATCAGGGGCACGCTGGAAACACCATATATTTT. Translation: CASSDDQGHAGNTIYF.

J is TRBJ1-2 and V is TRBV28, with D perhaps TRBD1 (5 bases). The V end lost 7 bases, the J end lost 1 base, and 13 bases lay between the germline ends. CDR3 length: 14 amino acids. In germline, CDR1 is MDHEN, CDR2 SYDVKM. CDR3 in DNA: TGTGCCAGCACCCGCCCCCAGGGTAACTATGGCTACACCTTC. The encoded protein is CASTRPQGNYGYTF.

The chain uses TRBV6-5 and TRBJ1-6; D remains ambiguous. The CDR3 spans 15 residues. V lost 6 bases, J lost 2 bases, and 11 bases lay in between. Germline loops: CDR1 MNHEY, CDR2 SVGAGI. DNA for the CDR3: TGTGCCAGCAGAGTAGACGGTACCTATAATTCACCCCTCCACTTT. This encodes CASRVDGTYNSPLHF.

J is TRBJ1-5 and V is TRBV19; D may be TRBD1 (6 bases). Germline assignment: CDR1 LNHDA and CDR2 SQIVND (reference sequence). The CDR3 is made up of 15 amino acids. The V and J ends lost 5 bases and 1 base respectively, with 12 bases between them. The CDR3 nucleotides are TGTGCCAGTAGTGGGGGACAAGCAAGCAATCAGCCCCAGCATTTT. It encodes CASSGGQASNQPQHF.

This clone appeared a single time. V gene TRBV5-6 combines with J gene TRBJ2-3, with D unresolved. Germline CDR1 and CDR2: SGHDT and YYEEEE. Trimming shortened V by 4 bases and J by 4 bases, and 13 bases separated the two germline ends. CDR3 size: 14 residues. The CDR3, as DNA: TGTGCCAGCAGCCCCCTAGTTGCAGCAGATACGCAGTATTTT. This codes for CASSPLVAADTQYF.

The chain combines TRBV5-5 with TRBJ2-7, with D possibly matching TRBD1 (5 bases). Germline V gene data show CDR1 as SGHKS and CDR2 as YYEKEE (reference sequence). Trimming removed 1 base from V and 1 base from J, with 9 bases in between. The CDR3 runs to 14 residues. In DNA form, the CDR3 reads TGTGCCAGCAGCTTGACAGGTACTTCCTACGAGCAGTACTTC. Translation: CASSLTGTSYEQYF.

The chain is built from TRBV4-2 and TRBJ2-1; 15 bases map to TRBD2. CDR1 and CDR2 from the germline V gene are LGHNA and YNFKEQ. The ends lost 2 bases at V and 11 bases at J; junction bases unmatched: 10. The CDR3 has 17 residues. The CDR3 DNA follows: TGTGCCAGCAGCCAATTAGGGACTAGCGGGGGGACGGGCCAGCAGTTCTTC. It is translated as CASSQLGTSGGTGQQFF.

CDR3 protein: CAWNLGGTSTQYF. CDR3 DNA sequence: TGTGCCTGGAATTTGGGGGGCACAAGTACGCAGTATTTT. This chain joins TRBV30 and TRBJ2-3; D may correspond to TRBD1 or TRBD2 (6 bases each). The CDR3 is made up of 13 amino acids. Trimming removed 4 bases from V and 8 bases from J, with 16 bases in between. CDR1 and CDR2 (germline): GTSNPN, SVGIG (reference sequence).

The chain is built from TRBV4-3 and TRBJ1-1; no clear D. The CDR3 consists of 13 residues. The ends were cut back, 3 bases at V and 5 bases at J, with 10 bases in the middle. The germline gives CDR1 LGHNA, CDR2 YSLEER. As DNA, the CDR3 is TGCGCCAGCAGCCAGGGCGAAAGTACTGAAGCTTTCTTT. Amino acids: CASSQGESTEAFF.